This T cell receptor (beta chain) comes out of a study of T-cell memory formation after mild COVID-19. General observations from the study: The study found balanced CD4/CD8 in clones contracting day 15 to 85 and a CD4+ lean in later expanders. Some responding clones appeared in pre-infection memory, suggesting cross-reactive memory joined.

Germline assignment: CDR1 SGHDT and CDR2 YYEEEE. The CDR3 is 20 amino acids. Germline trimming cut 3 bases from V and 5 bases from J; bases unmatched to any gene: 17. Each CDR3 protein is one row after TCRdb ran MiXCR on the 5' RACE reads. The sample comprises some 150,000 distinct CDR3 sequences, 15% to 20% of which are singletons, and around 2% rests with the top ten. Only a few counts were recorded for this clonotype. What it binds is unknown. The chain recombines TRBV5-6 with TRBJ2-1; 13 bases align to TRBD2. Sequencing input: PBMCs or a T cell subset sorted from them (not recorded which). The receptor comes from an adult woman who had mild COVID-19 (a few samples of this study predate the infection). Cell type and time point are not known. The CDR3 reads CASSSIPGTSGTYRHNEQFF. CDR3 sequence (DNA): TGTGCCAGCAGCTCGATCCCCGGGACTAGCGGGACCTACCGCCACAATGAGCAGTTCTTC.